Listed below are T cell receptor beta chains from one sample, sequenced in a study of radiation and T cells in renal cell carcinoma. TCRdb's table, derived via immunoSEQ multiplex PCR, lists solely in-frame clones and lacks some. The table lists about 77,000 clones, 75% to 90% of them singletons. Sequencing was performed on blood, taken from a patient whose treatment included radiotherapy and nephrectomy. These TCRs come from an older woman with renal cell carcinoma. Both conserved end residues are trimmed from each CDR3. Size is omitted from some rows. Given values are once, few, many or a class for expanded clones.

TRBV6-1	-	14	ASSVRTGWDTGELF
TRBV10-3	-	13	AARREDSMNTEAF
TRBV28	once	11	ATRRGSTDTQY
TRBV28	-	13	ASTPDRDFGETQY
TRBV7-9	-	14	ASSHHMGGFTGELF
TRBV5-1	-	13	ASSTQGAPTYEQY
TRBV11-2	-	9	ASEMTYEQY
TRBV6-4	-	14	ASSAQSGQGRETQY
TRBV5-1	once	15	ASRLDSTNLFSYEQY
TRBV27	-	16	ASSLSPGQGRYNSPLH
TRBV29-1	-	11	SVEEHGHDGYT
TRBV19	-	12	ASQKDPSYNEQF
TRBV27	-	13	ASPRQFRSGNTIY
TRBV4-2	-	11	ASSQDLKETQY
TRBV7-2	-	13	ASIEAPGPHNEQF
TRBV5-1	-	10	ASSPRVGEQF
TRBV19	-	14	ASSIAGGRVRTEAF
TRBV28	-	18	ATTRGTSGRVGAAKNIQY
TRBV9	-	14	ASTTDRTAPGDGYT
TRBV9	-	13	ASSPRDRAAGELF
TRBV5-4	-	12	ASRLTGVNTEAF
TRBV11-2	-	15	ASSQQGARGLTDTQY
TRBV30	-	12	AWSRGTRNQPQH
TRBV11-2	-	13	ASSPSSLAASEQF
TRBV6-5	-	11	ASRRRGETEAF
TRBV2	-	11	ASRDRVRETQY
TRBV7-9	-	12	ASSLATGSGELF
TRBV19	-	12	ASSMRGFGEKLF
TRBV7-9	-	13	ASSSRDRVTGELF
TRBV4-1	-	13	ASSQAPDGNSPLH
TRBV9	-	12	ASSPHRGAYEQY